One and the same sample provided the 7 T cell receptor beta chains below, sequenced in a study of blood T cell repertoires in COVID-19. The repertoire was sequenced with immunoSEQ multiplex PCR; TCRdb's copy has only in-frame clones and lacks some. The sample lists 200,000 to 300,000 clones, 88% occurring once. The sample comprised peripheral blood. These receptors originate from a man aged 55 to 70 who had recovered from COVID-19.

This clone showed up just once. In DNA form, the CDR3 reads TGTGCCAGTTCACGACAGGGGGGCAACCTGAACACCGGGGAGCTGTTTTTT. It yields the protein CASSRQGGNLNTGELFF. The V and J genes are TRBV19 and TRBJ2-2; 9 bases map to TRBD1. V lost 8 bases and J lost 1; bases outside the gene matches: 11. The CDR3 runs 17 residues. From germline, CDR1 is LNHDA and CDR2 SQIVND (reference sequence).

The rearrangement joins TRBV5-1 to TRBJ2-7; 8 positions agree with TRBD2. This CDR3 region has 14 residues. Germline CDR1 reads SGHRS; CDR2 reads YFSETQ. The V segment lost 3 bases and the J segment 2 bases; nucleotides outside the gene matches: 4. The CDR3 loop reads CASSSSGLAYEQYF. CDR3 DNA sequence: TGCGCCAGCAGCTCATCGGGACTAGCCTACGAGCAGTACTTC.

V gene TRBV30 combines with J gene TRBJ1-3; D unresolved. Germline loops: CDR1 GTSNPN, CDR2 SVGIG (reference sequence). This CDR3 is 14 amino acids long. V lost 0 bases, J lost 0 bases, and 6 bases lay in between. As DNA, the CDR3 is TGTGCCTGGAGTGTACAAGTCTCTGGAAACACCATATATTTT. Translated: CAWSVQVSGNTIYF.

V usage is TRBV19 and J usage is TRBJ2-7, with TRBD1 matching over 7 bases. This CDR3 spans 15 amino acids. With V trimmed by 0 bases and J by 2 bases, 4 bases remained unmatched. Germline CDR1 LNHDA, CDR2 SQIVND (reference sequence). The CDR3 sequence is CASSIDYRGPYEQYF. Written as DNA, the CDR3 is TGTGCCAGTAGTATAGATTACAGGGGCCCCTACGAGCAGTACTTC.

This clone was seen once. The chain is built from TRBV30 and TRBJ2-3; D not resolved. Germline V gene lookup returns CDR1 GTSNPN and CDR2 SVGIG (reference sequence). Trimming took off 0 bases at V and 2 bases at J, with 9 bases between the two ends. This CDR3 has 14 residues. CDR3 amino acids: CAWSVDLDTDTQYF. The CDR3 DNA reads TGTGCCTGGAGTGTCGACTTGGACACAGATACGCAGTATTTT. The full variable domain, rest sourced from reference TRBV30 and TRBJ2-3, is SQTIHQWPATLVQPVGSPLSLECTVEGTSNPNLYWYRQAAGRGLQLLFYSVGIGQISSEVPQNLSASRPQDRQFILSSKKLLLSDSGFYLCAWSVDLDTDTQYFGPGTRLTVL.

The CDR3 is CASSSLGTSGGDEQFF. DNA for the CDR3: TGTGCCAGCAGTTCCCTTGGGACTAGCGGGGGGGATGAGCAGTTCTTC. The chain recombines TRBV27 with TRBJ2-1; TRBD2 matches 16 bases. Looked up from germline, CDR1 is MNHEY and CDR2 is SMNVEV (reference sequence). Trimming cost V 4 bases and J 8 bases; bases outside gene matches: 5. The CDR3 length is 16 residues.

The chain couples TRBV15 to TRBJ1-3; D unclear. V lost 0 bases to trimming and J lost 0 bases, with 9 bases between them. This CDR3 is 16 amino acids long. The germline CDR1 and CDR2 sequences are LNHNV and YYDKDF (reference sequence). DNA of the CDR3: TGTGCCACCAGCAGAGATCGGCGGTCCTCTGGAAACACCATATATTTT. Translation: CATSRDRRSSGNTIYF.